The following is a T cell receptor beta chain sequence with its context. Its antigen is as yet unknown. Whereas donors were nominally healthy upon sampling, unrecorded immune exposures were probable. These data originate in a study of cytomegalovirus exposure and HLA in healthy donors. Study findings and constraints: While the bulk of TCR sequences proved rare, some public TCRs turned up in many donors. Most CMV-associated TCR beta chains were later found to appear HLA-restricted. In a later analysis, across HLA loci, associated TCR counts were highest for DRB1, lowest for HLA-C.

The ends lost 6 bases at V and 9 bases at J; junction bases unmatched: 5. CDR3 length equals 13 residues. Germline-derived CDR1 and CDR2 are MNHEY and SVGAGI. PCR amplification relied on 60 Vbeta primers (plus 13 Jbeta primers). Sequenced by immunoSEQ multiplex PCR; TCRdb stores in-frame clones only, minus some. Among under 130,000 clones listed, roughly 80% were seen once. The sequenced sample was PBMCs. This receptor was taken from a man aged 25 to 40 in good health and CMV-seropositive. V is TRBV6-5 and J is TRBJ1-6; 7 bases are a match to TRBD1. Here the CDR3 DNA reads TGTGCCAGCAGAAGACAGGGAAGTTCACCCCTCCACTTT. Its translation: CASRRQGSSPLHF.